This T cell receptor (beta chain) was sequenced in a study of shared clonotypes between healthy human individuals. Points from the study as a whole: How much donors shared clonotypes was expected to be affected by sequencing depth.

A note on this clone: Its target is not known.

The CDR3 runs to 15 residues. Germline CDR1 is SNHLY and CDR2 is FYNNEI. The V and J ends lost 5 bases and 4 bases, in that order; junction bases with no gene match: 10. Sequencing was at deep level. Using approximately 200 ng DNA, tens of thousands of T cell genomes, the sorted-subset replicate PCRs were run. TCRdb's table, derived via immunoSEQ multiplex PCR, lists solely in-frame clones and lacks some. This table holds 550,000 to 700,000 clones, about 80% found once. The origin of this receptor is a woman in her 30s in good health. Sequenced: memory CD4+ T cells sorted from blood. Subset noted: CD45RA-negative fraction. This chain connects TRBV2 to TRBJ1-2, with 7 bases that match TRBD1. The CDR3: CASSIPGQKFYGYTF. Written as DNA, the CDR3 is TGTGCCAGCAGTATACCGGGACAGAAATTCTATGGCTACACCTTC.